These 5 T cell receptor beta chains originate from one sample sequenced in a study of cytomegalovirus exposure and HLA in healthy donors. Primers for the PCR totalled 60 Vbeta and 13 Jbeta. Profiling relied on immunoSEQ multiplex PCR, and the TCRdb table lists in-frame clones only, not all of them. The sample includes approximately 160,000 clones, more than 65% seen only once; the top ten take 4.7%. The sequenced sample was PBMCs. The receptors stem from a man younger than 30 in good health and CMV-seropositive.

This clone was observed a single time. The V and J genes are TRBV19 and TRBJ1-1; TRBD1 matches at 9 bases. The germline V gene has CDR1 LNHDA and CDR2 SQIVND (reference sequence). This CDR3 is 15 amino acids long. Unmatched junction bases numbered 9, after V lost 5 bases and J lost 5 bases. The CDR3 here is CASSSHRGRGTEAFF. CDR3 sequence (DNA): TGTGCCAGTAGTTCACACAGGGGGCGGGGTACTGAAGCTTTCTTT.

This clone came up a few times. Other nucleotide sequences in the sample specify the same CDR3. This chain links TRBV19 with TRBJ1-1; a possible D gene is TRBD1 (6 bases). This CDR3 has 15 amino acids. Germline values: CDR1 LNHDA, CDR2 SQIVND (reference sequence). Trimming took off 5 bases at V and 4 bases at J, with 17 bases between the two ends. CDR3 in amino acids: CASSGTLAQGTEAFF. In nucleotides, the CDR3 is TGTGCCAGTAGTGGGACACTTGCCCAGGGCACTGAAGCTTTCTTT.

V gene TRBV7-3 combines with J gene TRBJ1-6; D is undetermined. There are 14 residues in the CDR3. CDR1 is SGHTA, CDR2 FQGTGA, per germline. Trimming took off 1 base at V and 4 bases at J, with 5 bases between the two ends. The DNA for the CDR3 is TGTGCCAGCAGCTTAAACAGATATAATTCACCCCTCCACTTT. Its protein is CASSLNRYNSPLHF.

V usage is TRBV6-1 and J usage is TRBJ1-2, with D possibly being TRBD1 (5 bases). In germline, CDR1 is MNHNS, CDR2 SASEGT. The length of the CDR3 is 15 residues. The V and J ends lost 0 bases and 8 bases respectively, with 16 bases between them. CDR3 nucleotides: TGTGCCAGCAGTGAAGCGCGACAGATCCTCCGGGGCTACACCTTC. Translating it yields CASSEARQILRGYTF.

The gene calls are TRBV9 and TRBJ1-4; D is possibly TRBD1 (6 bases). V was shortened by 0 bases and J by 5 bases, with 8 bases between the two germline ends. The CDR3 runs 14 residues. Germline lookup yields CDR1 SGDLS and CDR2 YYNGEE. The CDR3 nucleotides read TGTGCCAGCAGCGTAGGGACAGAAAATGAAAAACTGTTTTTT. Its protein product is CASSVGTENEKLFF.